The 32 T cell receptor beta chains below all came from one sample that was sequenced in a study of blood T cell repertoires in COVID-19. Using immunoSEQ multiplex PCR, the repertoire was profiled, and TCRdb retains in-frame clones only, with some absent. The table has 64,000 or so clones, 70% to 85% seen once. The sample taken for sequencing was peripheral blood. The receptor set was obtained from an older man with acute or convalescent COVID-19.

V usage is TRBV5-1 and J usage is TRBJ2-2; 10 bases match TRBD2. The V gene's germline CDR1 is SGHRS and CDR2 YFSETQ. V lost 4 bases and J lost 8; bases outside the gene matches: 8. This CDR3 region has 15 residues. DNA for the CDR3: TGCGCCAGCAGCCCCGGGACTAGCGTGTCTGGGGAGCTGTTTTTT. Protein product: CASSPGTSVSGELFF. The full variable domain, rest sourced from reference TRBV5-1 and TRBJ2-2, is KAGVTQTPRYLIKTRGQQVTLSCSPISGHRSVSWYQQTPGQGLQFLFEYFSETQRNKGNFPGRFSGRQFSNSRSEMNVSTLELGDSALYLCASSPGTSVSGELFFGEGSRLTVL.

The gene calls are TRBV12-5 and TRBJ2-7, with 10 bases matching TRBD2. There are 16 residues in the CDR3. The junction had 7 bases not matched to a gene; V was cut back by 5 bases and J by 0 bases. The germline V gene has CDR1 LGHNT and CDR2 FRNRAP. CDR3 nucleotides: TGTGCTAGTGGTCCCCCTCGGACTAGCGGCTCCTACGAGCAGTACTTC. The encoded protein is CASGPPRTSGSYEQYF.

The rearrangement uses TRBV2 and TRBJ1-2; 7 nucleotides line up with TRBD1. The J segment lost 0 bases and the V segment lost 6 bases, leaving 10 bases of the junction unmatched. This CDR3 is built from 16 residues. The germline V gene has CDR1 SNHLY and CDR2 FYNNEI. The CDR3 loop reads CASRGGTAETNYGYTF. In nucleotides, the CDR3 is TGTGCCAGCAGGGGCGGGACAGCTGAGACTAACTATGGCTACACCTTC.

CDR3 in DNA: TGTGCCACCAGCAGAGATGTGGTGAGGGTCGCTAACTATGGCTACACCTTC. Its protein is CATSRDVVRVANYGYTF. The chain couples TRBV15 to TRBJ1-2, with no clear D. The V and J ends lost 0 bases and 0 bases respectively, with 14 bases between them. Germline CDR1 and CDR2: LNHNV and YYDKDF (reference sequence). The CDR3 runs 17 residues. Looking up the rest from reference TRBV15 and TRBJ1-2 gives the full variable domain: DAMVIQNPRYQVTQFGKPVTLSCSQTLNHNVMYWYQQKSSQAPKLLFHYYDKDFNNEADTPDNFQSRRPNTSFCFLDIRSPGLGDTAMYLCATSRDVVRVANYGYTFGSGTRLTVV.

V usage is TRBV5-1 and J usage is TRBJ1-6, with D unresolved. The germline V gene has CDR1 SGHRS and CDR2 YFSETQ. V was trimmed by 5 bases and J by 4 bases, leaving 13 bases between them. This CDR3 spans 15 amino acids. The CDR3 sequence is CASRVQTAYNSPLHF. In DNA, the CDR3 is TGCGCCAGCAGAGTCCAAACAGCATATAATTCACCCCTCCACTTT.

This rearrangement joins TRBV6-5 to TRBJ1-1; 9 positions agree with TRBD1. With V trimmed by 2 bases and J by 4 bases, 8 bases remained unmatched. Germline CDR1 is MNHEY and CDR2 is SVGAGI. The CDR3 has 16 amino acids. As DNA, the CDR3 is TGTGCCAGCAGTTACACCTCGACAGGGGGGAGCACTGAAGCTTTCTTT. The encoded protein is CASSYTSTGGSTEAFF.

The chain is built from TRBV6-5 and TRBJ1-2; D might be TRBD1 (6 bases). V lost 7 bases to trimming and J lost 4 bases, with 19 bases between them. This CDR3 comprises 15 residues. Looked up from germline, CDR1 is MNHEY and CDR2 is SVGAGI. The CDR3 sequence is CASTRMQGSAYGYTF. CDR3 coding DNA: TGTGCCAGCACAAGAATGCAGGGGAGCGCCTATGGCTACACCTTC.

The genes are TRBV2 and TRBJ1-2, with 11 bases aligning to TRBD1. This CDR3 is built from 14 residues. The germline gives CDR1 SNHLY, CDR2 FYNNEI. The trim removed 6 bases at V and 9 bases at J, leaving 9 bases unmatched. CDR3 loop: CASRGDRGTWSYTF. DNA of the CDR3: TGTGCCAGCAGGGGGGACAGGGGGACGTGGAGCTACACCTTC.

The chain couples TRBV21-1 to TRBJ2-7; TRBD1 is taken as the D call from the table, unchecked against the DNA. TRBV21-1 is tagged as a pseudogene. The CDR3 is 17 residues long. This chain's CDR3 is CASSKGKGRWPSYEQYF. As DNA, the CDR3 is TGTGCCAGCAGCAAAGGAAAGGGGCGGTGGCCGTCCTACGAGCAGTACTTC.

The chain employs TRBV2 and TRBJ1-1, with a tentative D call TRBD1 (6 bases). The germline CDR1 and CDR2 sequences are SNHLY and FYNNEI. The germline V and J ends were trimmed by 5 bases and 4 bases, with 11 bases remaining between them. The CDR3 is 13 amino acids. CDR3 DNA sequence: TGTGCCAGCAGTCTCACAGGGACCACTGAAGCTTTCTTT. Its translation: CASSLTGTTEAFF.

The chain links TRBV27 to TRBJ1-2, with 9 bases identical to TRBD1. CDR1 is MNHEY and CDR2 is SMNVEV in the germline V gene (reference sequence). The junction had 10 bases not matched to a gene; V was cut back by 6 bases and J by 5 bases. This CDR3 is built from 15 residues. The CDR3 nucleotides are TGTGCCAGCAGCCTAAAACAGGGGGCTGGGTATGGCTACACCTTC. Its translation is CASSLKQGAGYGYTF.

The chain's CDR3 is CASRAGTGAYGYTF. CDR3 in DNA: TGTGCCAGCAGAGCCGGGACAGGGGCCTATGGCTACACCTTC. This chain uses TRBV9 with TRBJ1-2, with 10 bases aligning to TRBD1. Germline V lookup: CDR1 SGDLS, CDR2 YYNGEE. With 5 bases clipped from V and 4 bases from J, the junction kept 5 bases outside the gene matches. The CDR3 extends over 14 amino acids.

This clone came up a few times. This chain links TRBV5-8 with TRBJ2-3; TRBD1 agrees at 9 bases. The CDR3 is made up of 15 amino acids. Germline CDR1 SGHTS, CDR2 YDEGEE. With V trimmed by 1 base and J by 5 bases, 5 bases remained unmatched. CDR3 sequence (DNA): TGTGCCAGCAGCTTGAGGGGACAGGGTAAAGATACGCAGTATTTT. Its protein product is CASSLRGQGKDTQYF.

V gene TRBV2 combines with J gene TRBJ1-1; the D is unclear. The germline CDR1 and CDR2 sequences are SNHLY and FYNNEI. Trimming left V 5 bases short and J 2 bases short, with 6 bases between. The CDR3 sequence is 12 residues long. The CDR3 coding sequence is TGTGCCAGCAGTCCACAAAACACTGAAGCTTTCTTT. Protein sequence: CASSPQNTEAFF.

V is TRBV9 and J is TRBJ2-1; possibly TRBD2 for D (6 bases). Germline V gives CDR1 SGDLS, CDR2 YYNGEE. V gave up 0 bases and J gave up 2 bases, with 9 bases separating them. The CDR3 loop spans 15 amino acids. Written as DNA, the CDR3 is TGTGCCAGCAGCGTAGACGCGGGGACCTACAATGAGCAGTTCTTC. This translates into CASSVDAGTYNEQFF.

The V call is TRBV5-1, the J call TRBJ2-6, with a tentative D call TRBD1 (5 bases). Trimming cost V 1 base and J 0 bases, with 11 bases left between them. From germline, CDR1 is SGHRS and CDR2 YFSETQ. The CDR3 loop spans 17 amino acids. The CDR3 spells CASSLTTTASGANVLTF. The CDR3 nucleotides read TGCGCCAGCAGCTTGACCACGACAGCCTCTGGGGCCAACGTCCTGACTTTC.

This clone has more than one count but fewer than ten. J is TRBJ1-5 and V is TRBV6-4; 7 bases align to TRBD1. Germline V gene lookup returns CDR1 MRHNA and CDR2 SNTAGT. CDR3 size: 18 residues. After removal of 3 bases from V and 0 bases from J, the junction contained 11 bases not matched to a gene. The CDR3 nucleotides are TGTGCCAGCAGTGAATTGTTGCAGGGGGTGGGTAGCAATCAGCCCCAGCATTTT. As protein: CASSELLQGVGSNQPQHF.

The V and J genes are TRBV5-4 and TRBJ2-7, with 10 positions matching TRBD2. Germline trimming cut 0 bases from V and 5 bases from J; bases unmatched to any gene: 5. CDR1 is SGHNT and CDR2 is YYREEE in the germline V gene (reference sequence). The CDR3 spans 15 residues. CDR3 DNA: TGTGCCAGCAGCTTGGCTGCTAGCGGGAGCCACGAGCAGTACTTC. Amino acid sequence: CASSLAASGSHEQYF.

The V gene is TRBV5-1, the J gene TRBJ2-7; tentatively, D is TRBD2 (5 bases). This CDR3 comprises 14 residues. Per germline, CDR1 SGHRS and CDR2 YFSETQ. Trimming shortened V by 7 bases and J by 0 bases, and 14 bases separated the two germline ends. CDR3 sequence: CASSNPEGSYEQYF. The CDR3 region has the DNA TGCGCCAGCTCAAACCCCGAGGGCTCCTACGAGCAGTACTTC.

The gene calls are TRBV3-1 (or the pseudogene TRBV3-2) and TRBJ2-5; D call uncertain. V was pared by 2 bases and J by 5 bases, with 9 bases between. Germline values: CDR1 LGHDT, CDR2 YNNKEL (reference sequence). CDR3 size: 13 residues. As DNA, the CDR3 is TGTGCCAGCAGCCAAAGTCGCGCGGAGACCCAGTACTTC. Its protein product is CASSQSRAETQYF.

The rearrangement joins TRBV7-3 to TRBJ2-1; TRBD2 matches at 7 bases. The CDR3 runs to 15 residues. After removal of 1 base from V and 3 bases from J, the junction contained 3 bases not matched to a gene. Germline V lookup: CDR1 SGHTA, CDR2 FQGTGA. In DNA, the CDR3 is TGTGCCAGCAGCTTAAGGGCGGGGGACTACAATGAGCAGTTCTTC. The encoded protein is CASSLRAGDYNEQFF. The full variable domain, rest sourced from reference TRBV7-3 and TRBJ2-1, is GAGVSQTPSNKVTEKGKYVELRCDPISGHTALYWYRQSLGQGPEFLIYFQGTGAADDSGLPNDRFFAVRPEGSVSTLKIQRTERGDSAVYLCASSLRAGDYNEQFFGPGTRLTVL.

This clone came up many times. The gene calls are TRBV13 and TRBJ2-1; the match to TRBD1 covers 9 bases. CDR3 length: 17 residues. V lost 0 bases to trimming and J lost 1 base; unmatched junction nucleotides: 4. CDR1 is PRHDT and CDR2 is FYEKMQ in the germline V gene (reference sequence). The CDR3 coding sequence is TGTGCCAGCAGCTTAGGCCTCGGACAGGGGTCCTACAATGAGCAGTTCTTC. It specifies CASSLGLGQGSYNEQFF. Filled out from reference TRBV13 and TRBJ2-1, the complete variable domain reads AAGVIQSPRHLIKEKRETATLKCYPIPRHDTVYWYQQGPGQDPQFLISFYEKMQSDKGSIPDRFSAQQFSDYHSELNMSSLELGDSALYFCASSLGLGQGSYNEQFFGPGTRLTVL.

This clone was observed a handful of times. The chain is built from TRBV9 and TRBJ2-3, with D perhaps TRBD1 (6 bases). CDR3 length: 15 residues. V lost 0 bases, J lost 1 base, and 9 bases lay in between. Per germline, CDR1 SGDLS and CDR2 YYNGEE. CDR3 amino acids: CASSVAAGGTDTQYF. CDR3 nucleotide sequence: TGTGCCAGCAGCGTAGCGGCAGGGGGCACAGATACGCAGTATTTT. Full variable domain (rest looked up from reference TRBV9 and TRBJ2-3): DSGVTQTPKHLITATGQRVTLRCSPRSGDLSVYWYQQSLDQGLQFLIQYYNGEERAKGNILERFSAQQFPDLHSELNLSSLELGDSALYFCASSVAAGGTDTQYFGPGTRLTVL.

The CDR3 spells CASAAGGQTEAFF. CDR3 DNA sequence: TGCGCCAGCGCCGCAGGGGGCCAAACTGAAGCTTTCTTT. The V gene is TRBV10-1, the J gene TRBJ1-1, with TRBD1 identical over 8 bases. CDR1 is WNHNN, CDR2 SYGVQD, per germline (reference sequence). V lost 8 bases to trimming and J lost 5 bases; unmatched junction nucleotides: 7. The length of the CDR3 is 13 residues.

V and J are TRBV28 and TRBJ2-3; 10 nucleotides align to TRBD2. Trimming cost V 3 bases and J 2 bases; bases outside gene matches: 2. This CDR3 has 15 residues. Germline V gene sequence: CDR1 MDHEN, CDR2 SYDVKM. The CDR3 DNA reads TGTGCCAGCAGTTTTAGCGGGGGGTCCACAGATACGCAGTATTTT. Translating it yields CASSFSGGSTDTQYF.

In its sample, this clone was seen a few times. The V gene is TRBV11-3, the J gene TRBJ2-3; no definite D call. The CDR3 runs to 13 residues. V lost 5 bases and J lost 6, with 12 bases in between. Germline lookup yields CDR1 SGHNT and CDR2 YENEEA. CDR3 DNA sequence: TGTGCCAGCAGCCCCGACGAGGCGGATACGCAGTATTTT. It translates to CASSPDEADTQYF.

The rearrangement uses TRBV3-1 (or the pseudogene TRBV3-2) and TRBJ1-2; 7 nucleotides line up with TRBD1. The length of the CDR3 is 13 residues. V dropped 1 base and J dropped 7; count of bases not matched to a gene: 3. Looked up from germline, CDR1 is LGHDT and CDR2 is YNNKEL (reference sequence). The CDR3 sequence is CASSQGAGGGYTF. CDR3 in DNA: TGTGCCAGCAGCCAAGGGGCAGGGGGTGGCTACACCTTC.

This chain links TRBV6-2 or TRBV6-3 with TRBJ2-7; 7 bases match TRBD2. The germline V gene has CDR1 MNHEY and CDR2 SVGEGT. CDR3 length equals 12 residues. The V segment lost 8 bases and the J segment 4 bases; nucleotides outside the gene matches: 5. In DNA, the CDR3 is TGTGCCAGCGGCCTAGCGGTTTACGAGCAGTACTTC. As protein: CASGLAVYEQYF.

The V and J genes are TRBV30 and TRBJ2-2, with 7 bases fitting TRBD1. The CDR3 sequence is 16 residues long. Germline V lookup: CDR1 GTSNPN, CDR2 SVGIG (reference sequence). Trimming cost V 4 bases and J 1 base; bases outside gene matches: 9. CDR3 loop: CAWIRTGQLNTGELFF. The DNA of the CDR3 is TGTGCCTGGATTCGAACGGGACAGCTGAACACCGGGGAGCTGTTTTTT. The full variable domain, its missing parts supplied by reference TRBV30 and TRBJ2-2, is SQTIHQWPATLVQPVGSPLSLECTVEGTSNPNLYWYRQAAGRGLQLLFYSVGIGQISSEVPQNLSASRPQDRQFILSSKKLLLSDSGFYLCAWIRTGQLNTGELFFGEGSRLTVL.

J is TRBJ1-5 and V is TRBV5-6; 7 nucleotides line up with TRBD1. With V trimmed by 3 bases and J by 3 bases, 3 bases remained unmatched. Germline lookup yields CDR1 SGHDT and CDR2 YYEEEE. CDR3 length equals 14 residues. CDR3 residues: CASSWGQYNQPQHF. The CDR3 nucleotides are TGTGCCAGCAGCTGGGGACAGTACAATCAGCCCCAGCATTTT.

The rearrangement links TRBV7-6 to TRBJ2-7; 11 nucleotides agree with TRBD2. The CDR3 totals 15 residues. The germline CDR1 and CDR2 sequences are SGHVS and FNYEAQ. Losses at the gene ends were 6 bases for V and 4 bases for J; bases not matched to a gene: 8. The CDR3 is CASRSTSGGIYEQYF. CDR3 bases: TGTGCCAGCAGGTCCACTAGCGGGGGTATATACGAGCAGTACTTC. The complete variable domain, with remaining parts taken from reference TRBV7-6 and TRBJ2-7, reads GAGVSQSPRYKVTKRGQDVALRCDPISGHVSLYWYRQALGQGPEFLTYFNYEAQQDKSGLPNDRFSAERPEGSISTLTIQRTEQRDSAMYRCASRSTSGGIYEQYFGPGTRLTVT.

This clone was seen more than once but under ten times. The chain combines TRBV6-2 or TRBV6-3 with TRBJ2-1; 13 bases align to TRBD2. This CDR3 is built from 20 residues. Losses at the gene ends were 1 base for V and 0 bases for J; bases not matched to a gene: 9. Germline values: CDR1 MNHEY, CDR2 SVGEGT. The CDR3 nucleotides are TGTGCCAGCAGTTACTTGGTTGGGACTAGCGGGGTTAGCTCCTACAATGAGCAGTTCTTC. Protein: CASSYLVGTSGVSSYNEQFF.